Included here is one T cell receptor (beta chain) sequence, with context. Its antigen remains undetermined. Qualities for individual bases were not recorded, and no much larger clone is one base off. The germline V gene (reference sequence) supplies CDR1 SEHNR and CDR2 FQNEAQ. CDR3 length: 15 amino acids, cysteine to phenylalanine. Of all the DNA, just the CDR3 is kept, 45 bases in frame from base 1. Deletion took 7 bases off V and 0 bases off J, with a span of 13 bases between the germline ends. This specimen's time point label, per the study, means: 12 months on ibrutinib. For TCR beta library preparation, roughly 2 micrograms of genomic DNA were extracted from the cryopreserved PBMCs. Longitudinal blood samples from CLL patients on ibrutinib monotherapy were analyzed using high-throughput TCR beta sequencing. The patients took part in an open-label, single-center phase 2 trial of ibrutinib monotherapy.

This sample was included in a study of cytotoxic CD8 clonotypes in ibrutinib-treated CLL (dated by TCRdb to 2020 to 2022). Study-level background: In this cohort, 15 or so patients were treatment-naive and roughly 10 were relapsed/refractory, while 17 to 18 had unmutated IGHV. Responses were partial in 24 patients and complete in 2; after median around 72 months follow-up, about 14 stayed in remission and 12 progressed. Samples at response were collected after a median of roughly 13 months of treatment, with a range of about 6 to 40 months. Samples averaged approximately 250,000 productive templates and tens of thousands of productive rearrangements. Of the approximately 86 people in the trial, around 24 had longitudinal samples available. Cryopreserved peripheral blood mononuclear cells were obtained before treatment, at response, and at either sustained remission or disease progression. All remission and progressive disease samples were collected while patients were still receiving ibrutinib.

Study-level results and caveats: Public clonotypes were found to be uncommon and were observed to contract or remain stable during treatment; the increase in clonality was shown to reflect expansion of private clonotypes at ibrutinib response. Sampling times were not matched between sustained-remission and progressing patients, and lymph node repertoires were not studied. Baseline clonality exceeded that of age-matched healthy donors and correlated strongly with circulating CD8+ T-cell counts. An increase in clonality was observed at ibrutinib response, with clonality remaining stable during sustained remission and falling back toward baseline at progression.

Each clonotype received, on average, around 9.6x coverage in deep resolution sequencing performed on a MiSeq, where the target depth lay between 1 in 1 million and 1 in 200,000 T cells. The immunoSEQ hsTCRB Kit was used to generate the TCR beta libraries. Per the authors' processing: ImmunoSEQ Data Assistant and ImmunoSEQ Analyzer were used for data analysis, and V, D and J genes were assigned according to IMGT definitions. Clonality was computed as one minus normalized Shannon entropy of productive rearrangement frequencies, ranging from 0 to 1. Only overrepresented clonotypes making up at least 0.05% of the repertoire of each patient were included in the public clonotype analysis. Some twelve repertoires from age-matched healthy donors, obtained from immuneACCESS, served as clonality controls. TCRdb took over this immuneACCESS table, retaining in-frame rearrangements with V and J assigned. Such tables are incomplete; in checked studies, under half of the missing clones stem from an unresolved V gene, and the remainder is unexplained. V and J calls and clone size are given by that table; D and trimming were obtained from the DNA. The sample records about 68,000 clones, 68% of which are singletons. The ten top clones hold under 6% of the sample.

The chain uses TRBV7-9 and TRBJ2-4; no D segment can be confidently identified. The origin of this receptor is a human donor with chronic lymphocytic leukemia. The sequences come from PBMCs, collected after 12 months of ibrutinib treatment. The CDR3 reads as follows: CASTRREAAKNIQYF. The sequenced DNA: TGTGCCAGCACCCGACGTGAGGCAGCCAAAAACATTCAGTACTTC.